Listed here are 30 T cell receptor beta chains from one sample, sequenced in a study of T cell responses to AZD1222 COVID-19 vaccine. Using immunoSEQ multiplex PCR, the repertoire was profiled, and TCRdb retains in-frame clones only, with some absent. In the table there are approximately 130,000 clones, 70% to 90% of which are singletons. The sequencing here drew on peripheral blood, taken 28 days after the second AZD1222 dose. The receptors were sampled from an adult who received the AZD1222 COVID-19 vaccine.

This chain joins TRBV6-2 or TRBV6-3 and TRBJ2-1; 10 nucleotides align to TRBD2. CDR1 and CDR2 from the germline V gene are MNHEY and SVGEGT. The CDR3 contains 16 residues. V lost 2 bases to trimming and J lost 7 bases; unmatched junction nucleotides: 8. In DNA form, the CDR3 reads TGTGCCAGCAGTTACCGGCGAGCGGGAGGGCCTAATGAGCAGTTCTTC. It codes for CASSYRRAGGPNEQFF.

In DNA, the CDR3 is TGTGCCAGCAGTGAAGCCCACGGTAAGGGGTCGGTCTATGGCTACACCTTC. Protein: CASSEAHGKGSVYGYTF. V and J are TRBV6-1 and TRBJ1-2, with TRBD1 as a possible D gene (5 bases). The CDR3 runs to 17 residues. Germline CDR1 reads MNHNS; CDR2 reads SASEGT. V was cut by 0 bases and J by 4 bases, with 18 bases left in between.

This clone was found once. The rearrangement links TRBV5-4 to TRBJ1-1, with TRBD1 matching 8 bases. The junction had 4 bases not matched to a gene; V was cut back by 0 bases and J by 0 bases. The V gene's germline CDR1 is SGHNT and CDR2 YYREEE (reference sequence). This CDR3 contains 16 residues. CDR3 residues: CASSLASGGLNTEAFF. The CDR3 DNA sequence: TGTGCCAGCAGCTTGGCCTCAGGGGGCCTGAACACTGAAGCTTTCTTT.

This chain links TRBV14 with TRBJ1-1; D uncertain. Trimming cost V 4 bases and J 1 base, with 10 bases left between them. CDR3 length equals 14 residues. Germline CDR1 and CDR2: SGHDN and FVKESK. In DNA, the CDR3 is TGTGCCAGCAGCCCCCAACACACGAACACTGAAGCTTTCTTT. This codes for CASSPQHTNTEAFF.

The V gene is TRBV18, the J gene TRBJ1-4; 7 nucleotides agree with TRBD1. Trimming removed 3 bases from V and 8 bases from J; junction bases left unmatched: 9. The CDR3 covers 15 residues. The germline V gene encodes CDR1 KGHSH and CDR2 LQKENI. CDR3 region: CASSPFPGQAEKLFF. CDR3 DNA: TGTGCCAGCTCACCCTTTCCCGGACAGGCGGAAAAACTGTTTTTT. Looking up the rest from reference TRBV18 and TRBJ1-4 gives the full variable domain: NAGVMQNPRHLVRRRGQEARLRCSPMKGHSHVYWYRQLPEEGLKFMVYLQKENIIDESGMPKERFSAEFPKEGPSILRIQQVVRGDSAAYFCASSPFPGQAEKLFFGSGTQLSVL.

V is TRBV14 and J is TRBJ1-2; TRBD1 aligns across 8 bases. This CDR3 contains 15 residues. After removal of 4 bases from V and 4 bases from J, the junction contained 8 bases not matched to a gene. The V gene's germline CDR1 is SGHDN and CDR2 FVKESK. The CDR3 bases are TGTGCCAGCAGCCGGACAGGGACAACCCTCTATGGCTACACCTTC. Translated: CASSRTGTTLYGYTF. The variable domain in full, with the rest retrieved from reference TRBV14 and TRBJ1-2, is EAGVTQFPSHSVIEKGQTVTLRCDPISGHDNLYWYRRVMGKEIKFLLHFVKESKQDESGMPNNRFLAERTGGTYSTLKVQPAELEDSGVYFCASSRTGTTLYGYTFGSGTRLTVV.

This chain joins TRBV12-5 and TRBJ1-4, with D hard to call. Per the germline V gene, CDR1 is LGHNT and CDR2 is FRNRAP. This CDR3 region has 12 residues. V gave up 3 bases and J gave up 3 bases, with 2 bases separating them. CDR3: CASGFANEKLFF. The DNA of the CDR3 is TGTGCTAGTGGTTTCGCTAATGAAAAACTGTTTTTT.

The CDR3 nucleotides are TGCGCCAGCAGCTTGGCCCAGCGCACAGATACGCAGTATTTT. This codes for CASSLAQRTDTQYF. The chain is built from TRBV5-1 and TRBJ2-3; D remains ambiguous. Germline loops: CDR1 SGHRS, CDR2 YFSETQ. Trimming pared 0 bases from V and 1 base from J, leaving 6 bases between. The CDR3 totals 14 residues.

The CDR3 region has the DNA TGCGCCAGCAGTGAGTCCGTAGCCGGGGAGCTGTTTTTT. This sequence encodes CASSESVAGELFF. The chain links TRBV10-1 to TRBJ2-2; D uncertain. The CDR3 sequence is 13 residues long. The germline gives CDR1 WNHNN, CDR2 SYGVQD (reference sequence). V shed 0 bases and J shed 6 bases, with 5 bases lying between them.

The gene calls are TRBV27 and TRBJ2-1, with 11 bases that match TRBD2. The CDR3 loop spans 15 amino acids. V shed 10 bases and J 4 bases; nucleotides not matched to a gene: 9. CDR1 and CDR2 (germline): MNHEY, SMNVEV (reference sequence). CDR3 sequence (DNA): TGTGCCACGAACCCTAGCGGGGGGCCTTACAATGAGCAGTTCTTC. Its translation: CATNPSGGPYNEQFF.

J is TRBJ2-3 and V is TRBV24-1; TRBD2 agrees at 10 bases. Germline trimming cut 6 bases from V and 9 bases from J; bases unmatched to any gene: 11. Germline values: CDR1 KGHDR, CDR2 SFDVKD. There are 15 residues in the CDR3. Written as DNA, the CDR3 is TGTGCCACCAGTCCCGGTTGGCTAGCGGGGGACACGCAGTATTTT. This gives the protein CATSPGWLAGDTQYF.

The chain joins TRBV7-8 to TRBJ1-2; 8 bases line up with TRBD1. Losses at the gene ends were 5 bases for V and 4 bases for J; bases not matched to a gene: 3. Germline CDR1 is SGHVS and CDR2 is FQNEAQ. The CDR3 spans 13 residues. The CDR3, as DNA: TGTGCCAGCAGCAAGGGACAGGCCTATGGCTACACCTTC. Residues: CASSKGQAYGYTF.

The CDR3 is CASRYLPGDYSNQPQHF. CDR3 coding DNA: TGTGCCAGCAGATACCTACCGGGGGACTATAGCAATCAGCCCCAGCATTTT. This chain joins TRBV6-2 or TRBV6-3 and TRBJ1-5; D is possibly TRBD1 (5 bases). Germline-derived CDR1 and CDR2 are MNHEY and SVGEGT. This CDR3 has 17 residues. V lost 6 bases and J 0 bases, leaving 18 bases between the germline ends.

The chain employs TRBV15 and TRBJ2-1; TRBD2 matches at 8 bases. The germline V gene has CDR1 LNHNV and CDR2 YYDKDF (reference sequence). V was clipped by 7 bases and J by 3 bases; unmatched bases: 8. CDR3 length: 15 residues. The CDR3 DNA reads TGTGCCACCACCTTTAGCGGGACGGACTACAATGAGCAGTTCTTC. Protein sequence: CATTFSGTDYNEQFF.

The chain's CDR3 is CASSRGGGRNEQFF. CDR3 bases: TGTGCCAGCAGCCGAGGCGGGGGCCGGAATGAGCAGTTCTTC. This chain joins TRBV11-3 and TRBJ2-1; tentatively, D is TRBD2 (7 bases). The CDR3 covers 14 residues. Looked up from germline, CDR1 is SGHNT and CDR2 is YENEEA. Deletions cut 5 bases from V and 7 bases from J, with 15 bases between.

The chain carries TRBV18 and TRBJ1-3; D is uncertain. This CDR3 has 15 residues. V gave up 1 base and J gave up 0 bases, with 7 bases separating them. Per germline, CDR1 KGHSH and CDR2 LQKENI. As DNA, the CDR3 is TGTGCCAGCTCACCACTGGGATCCTCTGGAAACACCATATATTTT. This codes for CASSPLGSSGNTIYF.

This rearrangement joins TRBV12-3 or TRBV12-4 to TRBJ1-1; tentative D call: TRBD1 (5 bases). The V and J ends lost 2 bases and 11 bases respectively, with 12 bases between them. This CDR3 has 12 amino acids. The CDR3 nucleotides read TGTGCCAGCAGTTTAAGAGGGGTCGCGGCTTTCTTT. Translated: CASSLRGVAAFF.

The chain has TRBV5-1 and TRBJ2-3; no definite D call. Trimming stripped 2 bases from V and 2 bases from J, with 12 bases between. The CDR3 has 15 residues. From germline, CDR1 is SGHRS and CDR2 YFSETQ. The CDR3 region is CASSFFDSPTDTQYF. CDR3 DNA: TGCGCCAGCAGCTTCTTTGACTCCCCCACAGATACGCAGTATTTT. The complete variable domain, with remaining parts taken from reference TRBV5-1 and TRBJ2-3, reads KAGVTQTPRYLIKTRGQQVTLSCSPISGHRSVSWYQQTPGQGLQFLFEYFSETQRNKGNFPGRFSGRQFSNSRSEMNVSTLELGDSALYLCASSFFDSPTDTQYFGPGTRLTVL.

The chain has TRBV5-3 and TRBJ1-6; the D gene is possibly TRBD1 (5 bases). TRBV5-3 is an open reading frame whose function is uncertain. With 3 bases removed from V and 5 bases from J, the gap between germline ends came to 15 bases. The CDR3 consists of 16 residues. CDR3 coding DNA: TGTGCCAGAAGCTCCCGCCGCCACAGGCATAATTCACCCCTCCACTTT. It is translated as CARSSRRHRHNSPLHF.

The chain is built from TRBV7-9 and TRBJ2-7; D is ambiguous. Germline CDR1 reads SEHNR; CDR2 reads FQNEAQ (reference sequence). Trimming cost V 5 bases and J 3 bases, with 5 bases left between them. The CDR3 runs 11 residues. CDR3 residues: CASSQYYEQYF. As DNA, the CDR3 is TGTGCCAGCAGCCAGTACTACGAGCAGTACTTC.

This clone was counted once. V is TRBV13 and J is TRBJ1-1; no firm D call. V lost 5 bases to trimming and J lost 0 bases, with 7 bases between them. The germline gives CDR1 PRHDT, CDR2 FYEKMQ (reference sequence). The CDR3 is made up of 13 amino acids. CDR3 region: CASSHHLNTEAFF. CDR3 nucleotides: TGTGCCAGCAGCCACCACCTGAACACTGAAGCTTTCTTT. The whole variable domain, filled in from reference TRBV13 and TRBJ1-1, reads AAGVIQSPRHLIKEKRETATLKCYPIPRHDTVYWYQQGPGQDPQFLISFYEKMQSDKGSIPDRFSAQQFSDYHSELNMSSLELGDSALYFCASSHHLNTEAFFGQGTRLTVV.

This rearrangement joins TRBV30 to TRBJ1-5; a weak D match, TRBD1 (6 bases). Trimming removed 5 bases at V and 4 bases at J, with 15 bases between. Germline CDR1 reads GTSNPN; CDR2 reads SVGIG (reference sequence). This CDR3 is built from 14 residues. The CDR3 DNA is TGTGCCTGGGCTAGGGGGGGAGGGAATCAGCCCCAGCATTTT. Encoded protein: CAWARGGGNQPQHF. Full variable domain (missing parts from reference TRBV30 and TRBJ1-5): SQTIHQWPATLVQPVGSPLSLECTVEGTSNPNLYWYRQAAGRGLQLLFYSVGIGQISSEVPQNLSASRPQDRQFILSSKKLLLSDSGFYLCAWARGGGNQPQHFGDGTRLSIL.

The genes are TRBV2 and TRBJ1-5; possible D gene TRBD1, 5 bases. The CDR3 runs 13 residues. Trimming stripped 5 bases from V and 4 bases from J, with 9 bases between. Germline V CDR1 and CDR2: SNHLY, FYNNEI. CDR3 amino acids: CASSFRVNQPQHF. In DNA form, the CDR3 reads TGTGCCAGCAGTTTCAGGGTTAATCAGCCCCAGCATTTT.

The rearrangement uses TRBV4-2 and TRBJ1-5; 7 bases line up with TRBD1. CDR3 size: 15 residues. Trimming took 4 bases from V and 0 from J; bases not matched to a gene: 3. Germline V gene sequence: CDR1 LGHNA, CDR2 YNFKEQ. Written as DNA, the CDR3 is TGTGCCAGCAGCCCGGACAGGAGTAGCAATCAGCCCCAGCATTTT. Its translation is CASSPDRSSNQPQHF.

The chain couples TRBV7-2 to TRBJ1-1; 7 bases are shared with TRBD1. Trimming cost V 5 bases and J 3 bases; bases outside gene matches: 6. The CDR3 covers 14 residues. Germline V gene sequence: CDR1 SGHTA, CDR2 FQGNSA. CDR3 bases: TGTGCCAGCAGCCAGACACAGGGGTACACTGAAGCTTTCTTT. Its protein product is CASSQTQGYTEAFF.

The rearrangement links TRBV3-1 (or the pseudogene TRBV3-2) to TRBJ1-1; D uncertain. The ends were cut back, 2 bases at V and 4 bases at J, with 11 bases in the middle. This CDR3 spans 14 amino acids. CDR1 LGHDT and CDR2 YNNKEL come from the germline V gene (reference sequence). The CDR3 loop reads CASSQSGPGTEAFF. CDR3 bases: TGTGCCAGCAGCCAATCTGGGCCGGGCACTGAAGCTTTCTTT.

V and J are TRBV4-1 and TRBJ2-7; no clear D. Germline loops: CDR1 MGHRA, CDR2 YSYEKL. V lost 1 base and J 2 bases, leaving 6 bases between the germline ends. This CDR3 is built from 13 residues. The CDR3 here is CASSQVYAYEQYF. CDR3 sequence (DNA): TGCGCCAGCAGCCAAGTGTACGCCTACGAGCAGTACTTC.

The chain joins TRBV11-3 to TRBJ2-6; 11 bases fit TRBD1. This CDR3 contains 17 residues. V dropped 1 base and J dropped 2; count of bases not matched to a gene: 1. Germline values: CDR1 SGHNT, CDR2 YENEEA. CDR3 nucleotide sequence: TGTGCCAGCAGCTTAGGGACAGGGGGCGCTGGGGCCAACGTCCTGACTTTC. Its protein is CASSLGTGGAGANVLTF.

The rearrangement links TRBV12-3 or TRBV12-4 to TRBJ1-1, with D unclear. CDR3 size: 10 residues. V lost 2 bases and J lost 8, with 3 bases in between. The chain's CDR3 is CASSLTEAFF. The CDR3 DNA follows: TGTGCCAGCAGTTTAACCGAAGCTTTCTTT.

The V call is TRBV19, the J call TRBJ1-5; 8 bases align to TRBD1. In germline, CDR1 is LNHDA, CDR2 SQIVND (reference sequence). After removal of 3 bases from V and 7 bases from J, the junction contained 8 bases not matched to a gene. This CDR3 has 15 amino acids. The CDR3 reads CASSIGQGAWQPQHF. CDR3 DNA sequence: TGTGCCAGTAGTATCGGTCAGGGGGCATGGCAGCCCCAGCATTTT.